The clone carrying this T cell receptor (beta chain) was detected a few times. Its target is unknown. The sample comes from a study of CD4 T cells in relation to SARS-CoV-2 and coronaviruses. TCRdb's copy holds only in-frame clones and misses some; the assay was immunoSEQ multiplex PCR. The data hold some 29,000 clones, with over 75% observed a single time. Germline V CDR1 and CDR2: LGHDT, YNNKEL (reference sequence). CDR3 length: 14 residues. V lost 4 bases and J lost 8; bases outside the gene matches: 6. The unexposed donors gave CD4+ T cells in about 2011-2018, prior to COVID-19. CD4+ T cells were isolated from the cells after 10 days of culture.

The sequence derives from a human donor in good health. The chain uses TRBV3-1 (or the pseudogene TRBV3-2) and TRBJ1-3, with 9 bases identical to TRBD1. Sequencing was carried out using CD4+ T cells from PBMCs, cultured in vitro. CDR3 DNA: TGTGCCAGCAGCCGCCGGGACAGGGCTGACACCATATATTTT. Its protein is CASSRRDRADTIYF.